The entry that follows covers one T cell receptor (beta chain) sequence. This sample was taken from a study of OX40 agonist ivuxolimab in advanced cancers. The CDR3 extends over 15 amino acids. Trimming took off 1 base at V and 9 bases at J, with 16 bases between the two ends. Looked up from germline, CDR1 is SGHRS and CDR2 is YFSETQ. Libraries were prepared by immunoSEQ multiplex PCR; TCRdb keeps only in-frame clonotypes and omits some of them. The table lists 30,000 to 40,000 clones, more than 85% of them singletons. Sequences were derived from CD4+ or CD8+ T cells sorted from blood, sampled in a trial of the OX40 agonist ivuxolimab. The sequence came from an adult with an advanced solid tumor such as melanoma, head and neck, liver or kidney cancer. The genes are TRBV5-1 and TRBJ2-2, with D perhaps matching TRBD1 or TRBD2 (7 bases each). DNA of the CDR3: TGCGCCAGCAGCTTGACCAGGGGGGGACCGAGGGAGCTGTTTTTT. Amino acid sequence: CASSLTRGGPRELFF.